The 8 T cell receptor beta chains below come from one sample, sequenced in a study of T cell repertoires in cytomegalovirus infection. TCRdb re-called the reads with MiXCR, one entry per CDR3 protein. The sample consists of hundreds of thousands of distinct CDR3 sequences, more than 30% of them appearing once. These receptors have no known antigen. Sequenced here: cultured PBMCs, sampled from culture after CMV antigen stimulation. The receptors stem from a human donor in good health (CMV status not recorded). Some clones in this sample may be carry-over from other donors' samples.

This clonotype was detected only a few times. The V call is TRBV7-6, the J call TRBJ2-1, with 14 bases that match TRBD2. V trimming: 8 bases; J trimming: 9 bases; junction bases outside the gene matches: 0. The CDR3 is made up of 12 amino acids. The germline CDR1 and CDR2 sequences are SGHVS and FNYEAQ. CDR3 protein: CASGLAGGEQFF. In DNA form, the CDR3 reads TGTGCCAGCGGACTAGCGGGAGGTGAGCAGTTCTTC.

The chain employs TRBV7-2 and TRBJ2-5, with D unresolved. Trimming removed 4 bases from V and 1 base from J, with 7 bases in between. The CDR3 loop spans 13 amino acids. Germline V CDR1 and CDR2: SGHTA, FQGNSA. CDR3 nucleotide sequence: TGTGCCAGCAGCTCATGGTTCCAAGAGACCCAGTACTTC. Encoded protein: CASSSWFQETQYF. Complete variable domain (other parts from reference TRBV7-2 and TRBJ2-5): GAGVSQSPSNKVTEKGKDVELRCDPISGHTALYWYRQSLGQGLEFLIYFQGNSAPDKSGLPSDRFSAERTGGSVSTLTIQRTQQEDSAVYLCASSSWFQETQYFGPGTRLLVL.

V is TRBV25-1 and J is TRBJ2-7, with D perhaps matching TRBD1 or TRBD2 (5 bases each). This CDR3 spans 14 amino acids. V lost 3 bases to trimming and J lost 0 bases, with 9 bases between them. Germline CDR1 and CDR2: MGHDK and SYGVNS. CDR3 in amino acids: CASSDRDLSYEQYF. For the CDR3, the DNA is TGTGCCAGCAGTGACCGGGACCTCTCCTACGAGCAGTACTTC.

J is TRBJ2-2 and V is TRBV7-2; 10 nucleotides match TRBD2. The CDR3 runs 19 residues. Trimming removed 5 bases from V and 7 bases from J; junction bases left unmatched: 19. Germline V lookup: CDR1 SGHTA, CDR2 FQGNSA. The CDR3 sequence: CASSRGKGLAALRGGELFF. The CDR3 coding sequence is TGTGCCAGCAGCCGCGGTAAAGGACTAGCGGCCCTCCGCGGCGGGGAGCTGTTTTTT. Together with reference TRBV7-2 and TRBJ2-2, the CDR3 gives the full variable domain: GAGVSQSPSNKVTEKGKDVELRCDPISGHTALYWYRQSLGQGLEFLIYFQGNSAPDKSGLPSDRFSAERTGGSVSTLTIQRTQQEDSAVYLCASSRGKGLAALRGGELFFGEGSRLTVL.

The genes are TRBV19 and TRBJ1-1; D is ambiguous. The germline CDR1 and CDR2 sequences are LNHDA and SQIVND (reference sequence). The CDR3 loop spans 15 amino acids. Trimming cost V 1 base and J 0 bases, with 9 bases left between them. The CDR3 is CASSIVSSLNTEAFF. CDR3 nucleotide sequence: TGTGCCAGTAGTATAGTATCGAGTTTGAACACTGAAGCTTTCTTT.

This clonotype turned up a few times. The chain combines TRBV7-9 with TRBJ2-1; 11 bases are a match to TRBD2. J lost 5 bases, V lost 4 bases, and 16 bases had no gene match. CDR3 length: 19 amino acids. Looked up from germline, CDR1 is SEHNR and CDR2 is FQNEAQ (reference sequence). Here the CDR3 DNA reads TGTGCCAGCAGCTCCAGCCATCGGAGTCTAGCGGGAGGCGACAATGAGCAGTTCTTC. Its translation: CASSSSHRSLAGGDNEQFF.

The CDR3 DNA sequence: TGTGCCAGCTCACCACCGCTGGAAGATCCCGTCTATGGGGCCAACGTCCTGACTTTC. Translating gives CASSPPLEDPVYGANVLTF. The chain has TRBV18 and TRBJ2-6; D remains unclear. The germline gives CDR1 KGHSH, CDR2 LQKENI. Trimming pared 0 bases from V and 3 bases from J, leaving 18 bases between. The CDR3 runs 19 residues. The variable domain in full, with the rest retrieved from reference TRBV18 and TRBJ2-6, is NAGVMQNPRHLVRRRGQEARLRCSPMKGHSHVYWYRQLPEEGLKFMVYLQKENIIDESGMPKERFSAEFPKEGPSILRIQQVVRGDSAAYFCASSPPLEDPVYGANVLTFGAGSRLTVL.

The J gene is TRBJ1-4, the V gene TRBV19; the D gene is possibly TRBD1 (5 bases). CDR1 and CDR2 from the germline V gene are LNHDA and SQIVND (reference sequence). The V end lost 10 bases, the J end lost 10 bases, and 22 bases lay between the germline ends. This CDR3 region has 14 residues. This CDR3 is CATTPAPGTGKLFF. In DNA, the CDR3 is TGTGCCACCACCCCGGCCCCAGGGACCGGAAAACTGTTTTTT.